These T cell receptor beta chains were read from a single sample in a study of human T cells and chemical hapten exposure. TCRdb re-called the RACE reads with MiXCR, one entry per CDR3 protein. The sample includes nearly 85,000 distinct CDR3 sequences, roughly 10% of them seen just once. The sequencing here drew on whole blood, taken in connection with sensitization to the hapten diphenylcyclopropenone (DPC). The receptor set was obtained from a man aged 18 to 30 with alopecia areata. Some clones in this sample may be carry-over from other donors' samples. The CDR3 runs from the conserved cysteine through the conserved F or W. Fields, in order: clone size, V gene, J gene, D gene, CDR3 DNA, CDR3 protein. D genes are given only for firm matches. Clone sizes are given selectively: once, few, many, or a class where the clone is expanded.

many,TRBV20-1,TRBJ2-1,NA,TGCAGTGCTAGAGATGCGGGCGCGCGTGAGCAGTTCTTC,CSARDAGAREQFF
many,TRBV6-1,TRBJ2-2,NA,TGTGCCAGCCTCCTGGGGGTCTCCGGGGAGCTGTTTTTT,CASLLGVSGELFF
many,TRBV4-3,TRBJ1-1,NA,TGCGCCAGCAGCCAAGAGAGAGTCAGGAGTACTGAAGCTTTCTTT,CASSQERVRSTEAFF
few,TRBV7-9,TRBJ2-6,NA,TGTGCCAGTGATACTGGGGCCAACGTCCTGACTTTC,CASDTGANVLTF
few,TRBV11-1,TRBJ2-2,NA,TGTGCCAGCAGCCCCCGCTCATTCGGGGAGCTGTTTTTT,CASSPRSFGELFF
few,TRBV20-1,TRBJ1-2,TRBD1,TGCAGTGCTAGCTCACAGGGGATTTTCGGCTACACCTTC,CSASSQGIFGYTF
NA,TRBV7-8,TRBJ1-1,NA,TGTGCCAGCAGCTTTAATCAGGACACTGAAGCTTTCTTT,CASSFNQDTEAFF
NA,TRBV18,TRBJ1-6,NA,TGTGCCAGCTCCCCCATGAGCTCCTATAATTCACCCCTCCACTTT,CASSPMSSYNSPLHF
many,TRBV6-6,TRBJ2-3,TRBD2,TGTGCCAGCACCCACCAGCGGGGGGGCACAGATACGCAGTATTTT,CASTHQRGGTDTQYF
many,TRBV7-3,TRBJ1-2,NA,TGTGCCAGCAGCTTAACGGCAGGGGAAGCCTACACCTTC,CASSLTAGEAYTF
NA,TRBV5-1,TRBJ2-3,TRBD1,TGCGCCAGCAGCTCGGACAGGGAACGGACAGATACGCAGTATTTT,CASSSDRERTDTQYF
many,TRBV11-2,TRBJ2-4,NA,TGTGCCAGCAGCTTAACAGGTCTAGCCAAAAACATTCAGTACTTC,CASSLTGLAKNIQYF
few,TRBV29-1,TRBJ1-1,NA,TGCAGCGGGGTCGGGCACACTGAAGCTTTCTTT,CSGVGHTEAFF
NA,TRBV6-2/TRBV6-3,TRBJ1-5,NA,TGTGCCAGCAGTTACACGGGGGTGCATAGCCAGCCCCAGCATTTT,CASSYTGVHSQPQHF
many,TRBV7-3,TRBJ2-5,NA,TGTGCCAGCAGCTTAAGTGGTAGTAGAGAGACCCAGTACTTC,CASSLSGSRETQYF
few,TRBV28,TRBJ1-5,NA,TGTGCCAGCAGTCGACATCTTGAGGGCAATCAGCCCCAGCATTTT,CASSRHLEGNQPQHF
many,TRBV5-5,TRBJ1-2,TRBD1,TGTGCCAGCAGCCAGATACCCTCGACAGGGGGACCAAGTGGCTACACCTTC,CASSQIPSTGGPSGYTF
few,TRBV2,TRBJ2-7,NA,TGTGCCAGCTGTACAGACAGGCTCTCCGACGAGCAGTACTTC,CASCTDRLSDEQYF
many,TRBV4-1,TRBJ1-1,NA,TGCGCCAGCAGCCAAGGATCGGGGGTTAGGCGGGGTGAAGCTTTCTTT,CASSQGSGVRRGEAFF
NA,TRBV10-3,TRBJ1-1,TRBD1,TGTGCCAACGGACAGGGGAACACTGAAGCTTTCTTT,CANGQGNTEAFF
many,TRBV2,TRBJ1-2,NA,TGTGCCAGCAGTGGGGAGGGGCACTATGGCTACACCTTC,CASSGEGHYGYTF
many,TRBV6-2/TRBV6-3,TRBJ1-6,TRBD1,TGTGCCAGCAGTTATTGGACAGGCTATTCACCCCTCCACTTT,CASSYWTGYSPLHF
many,TRBV9,TRBJ2-7,NA,TGTGCCAGCAGCGTCGGTTTTGCTTTCCTCTACGAGCAGTACTTC,CASSVGFAFLYEQYF
many,TRBV6-5,TRBJ1-6,TRBD1,TGTGCCAGCAGTCTAGGCCCGGGACAGGGTAGTTCACCCCTCCACTTT,CASSLGPGQGSSPLHF
few,TRBV6-1,TRBJ1-5,NA,TGTGCCAGCAGTGAAGCGCCAACAGGGAACTATCAGCCCCAGCATTTT,CASSEAPTGNYQPQHF
once,TRBV4-3,TRBJ1-1,NA,TGCGCCAGCAGCCAAACAATAAAGGGACGGAAGAACACTGAAGCTTTCTTT,CASSQTIKGRKNTEAFF
few,TRBV5-4,TRBJ2-7,NA,TGTGCCAGCAGCTTGGAGCAGGGCACCTACGAGCAGTACTTC,CASSLEQGTYEQYF
few,TRBV20-1,TRBJ1-1,TRBD1,TGCAGTCTTCGCCCGACAGGGTCGGAGACTGAAGCTTTCTTT,CSLRPTGSETEAFF
few,TRBV7-8,TRBJ1-5,NA,TGTGCCAGCAGCTTAGCTCCCTGGAGGTACCATAGCAATCAGCCCCAGCATTTT,CASSLAPWRYHSNQPQHF
NA,TRBV7-7,TRBJ1-2,TRBD1,TGTGCCAGCAGCCAGGGCAGGGGGCGCGGCTATGGCTACACCTTC,CASSQGRGRGYGYTF
NA,TRBV7-2,TRBJ2-5,NA,TGTGCCAGCAGCTTATGGACACAACAAGAGACCCAGTACTTC,CASSLWTQQETQYF
NA,TRBV10-3,TRBJ2-2,TRBD2,TGTGCCATCAGCCCGGGACTAGCGGGGTACACCGGGGAGCTGTTTTTT,CAISPGLAGYTGELFF
NA,TRBV9,TRBJ1-2,NA,TGTGCCAGCAGCGGCCGAGTCCCGCACTATGGCTACACCTTC,CASSGRVPHYGYTF
many,TRBV2,TRBJ1-2,TRBD1,TGTGCCAGCATGGACAGGGGCATTAACTATGGCTACACCTTC,CASMDRGINYGYTF
few,TRBV10-1,TRBJ2-5,NA,TGCGCCAGCAGTGAGTCAGTCTACCGAGAGACCCAGTACTTC,CASSESVYRETQYF
NA,TRBV4-3,TRBJ2-1,TRBD1,TGCGCCAGCAGCCAAGATAGGGGGCCTGAGCAGTTCTTC,CASSQDRGPEQFF
many,TRBV7-2,TRBJ2-2,TRBD2,TGTGCCAGCAGCACCCTAGCGGGATCGGGCGGGGAGCTGTTTTTT,CASSTLAGSGGELFF
many,TRBV11-2,TRBJ2-3,NA,TGTGCCAGCAGCTCGCAGGAGCTCACAGATACGCAGTATTTT,CASSSQELTDTQYF
many,TRBV12-5,TRBJ2-5,NA,TGTGCTAGTGGTCCAACAGGTCCCGGAGAGACCCAGTACTTC,CASGPTGPGETQYF